The clone carrying this T cell receptor beta chain was seen a handful of times. Its antigen is not identified. V was trimmed by 2 bases and J by 8 bases, leaving 10 bases between them. The CDR3 is made up of 13 amino acids. CDR1 and CDR2 (germline): SGHRS, YFSETQ. Whereas donors were nominally healthy upon sampling, unrecorded immune exposures were probable. This PCR relied on a set of 60 Vbeta primers and 13 Jbeta primers. Using immunoSEQ multiplex PCR, the repertoire was profiled, and TCRdb retains in-frame clones only, with some absent. Of under 90,000 clones listed, roughly 74% are singletons. This sample is part of a study of cytomegalovirus exposure and HLA in healthy donors. Overall study findings and caveats: Sequencing had likely introduced a cluster of highly shared sequence variants as an artifact. It was assumed in the presence/absence analyses that sequencing depth was roughly uniform across donors.

The sequenced sample was PBMCs. The chain is built from TRBV5-1 and TRBJ1-4; D not resolved. This TCR derives from a man aged 40-49 years in good health and CMV-seronegative. The CDR3 nucleotides read TGCGCCAGCAGCTTTTGGCCGGGGGAAAAACTGTTTTTT. Its protein is CASSFWPGEKLFF.